This TCR beta chain was obtained from a study of regulatory T cells in long-lasting Graves disease. Across the study: Newly diagnosed Graves' patients had under 3 months of antithyroid drugs.

This clonotype was counted at least ten times. Sequencing libraries for TCR beta were prepared with iRepertoire HTBI primers and Arm-PCR of CDR3 regions. One entry per CDR3 protein results from TCRdb running MiXCR on the multiplex PCR reads. In the table there are 400,000 to 500,000 distinct CDR3 sequences, 12% to 15% of which are singletons. Germline V gene data show CDR1 as MNHGY and CDR2 as SVAAGI. This CDR3 contains 15 residues. The V gene lost 3 bases and the J gene lost 5 bases, with 16 bases spanning the gap. Time point given: newly diagnosed GD, antithyroid drugs for less than 3 months. PBMC RNA was the source of the TCR library. This sample was shared with a second study, whose subject was T cells in Graves' hyperthyroidism and ophthalmopathy. That study reports: In the first-round RT-PCR of the TCR CDR3, the HTBI primer set was used.

The source of this sequence is a woman aged 50 to 60 with Graves disease. The chain is built from TRBV6-9 and TRBJ2-5; TRBD2 might be the D (5 bases). Specimen: peripheral blood mononuclear cells (PBMCs), collected at new diagnosis, from a patient treated with antithyroid drugs. The CDR3, as DNA: TGTGCCAGCAGTTACGTAATAACGCGGAGGGAGACCCAGTACTTC. Protein product: CASSYVITRRETQYF.